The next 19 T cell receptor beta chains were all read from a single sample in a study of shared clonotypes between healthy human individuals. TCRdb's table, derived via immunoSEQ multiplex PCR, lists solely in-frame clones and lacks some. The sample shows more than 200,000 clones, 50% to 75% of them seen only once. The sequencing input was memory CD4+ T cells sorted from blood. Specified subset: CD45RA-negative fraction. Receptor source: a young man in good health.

This CDR3 is CASSSTGATQYF. CDR3 DNA sequence: TGTGCCAGCAGCTCGACAGGGGCTACGCAGTATTTT. The genes are TRBV7-2 and TRBJ2-3; 8 nucleotides align to TRBD1. Germline V lookup: CDR1 SGHTA, CDR2 FQGNSA. The junction had 2 bases not matched to a gene; V was cut back by 4 bases and J by 8 bases. The length of the CDR3 is 12 residues.

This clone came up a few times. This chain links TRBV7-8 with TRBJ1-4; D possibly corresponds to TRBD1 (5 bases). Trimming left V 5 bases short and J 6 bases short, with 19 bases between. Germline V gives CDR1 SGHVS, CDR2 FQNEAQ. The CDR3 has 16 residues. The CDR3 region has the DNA TGTGCCAGCAGCCCACCGGTGGCAGGGCTTCATGAAAAACTGTTTTTT. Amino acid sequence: CASSPPVAGLHEKLFF.

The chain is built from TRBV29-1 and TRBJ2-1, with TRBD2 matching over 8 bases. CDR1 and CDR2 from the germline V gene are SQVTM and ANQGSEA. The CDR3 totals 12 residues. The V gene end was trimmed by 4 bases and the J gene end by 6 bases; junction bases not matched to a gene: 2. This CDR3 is CSVGSGGNEQFF. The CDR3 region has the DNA TGCAGCGTTGGAAGCGGGGGCAATGAGCAGTTCTTC.

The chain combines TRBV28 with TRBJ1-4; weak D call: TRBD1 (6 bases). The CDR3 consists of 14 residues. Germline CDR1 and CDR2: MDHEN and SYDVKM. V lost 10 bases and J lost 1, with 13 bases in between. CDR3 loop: CAIRGRGTNEKLFF. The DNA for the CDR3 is TGTGCCATCAGGGGACGGGGAACTAATGAAAAACTGTTTTTT.

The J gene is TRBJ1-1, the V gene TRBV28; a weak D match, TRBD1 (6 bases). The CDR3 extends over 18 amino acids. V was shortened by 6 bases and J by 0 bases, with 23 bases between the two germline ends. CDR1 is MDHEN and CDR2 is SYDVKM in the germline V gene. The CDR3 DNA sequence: TGTGCCAGCAGCCCGGTGGGGATCTTACAGGGTTTGAACACTGAAGCTTTCTTT. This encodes CASSPVGILQGLNTEAFF.

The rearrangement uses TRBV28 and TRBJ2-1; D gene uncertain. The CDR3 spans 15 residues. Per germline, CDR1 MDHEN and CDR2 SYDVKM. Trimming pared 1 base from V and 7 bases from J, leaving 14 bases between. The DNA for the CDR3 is TGTGCCAGCAGTTTATCGGGTGGAACCGAAAATGAGCAGTTCTTC. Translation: CASSLSGGTENEQFF.

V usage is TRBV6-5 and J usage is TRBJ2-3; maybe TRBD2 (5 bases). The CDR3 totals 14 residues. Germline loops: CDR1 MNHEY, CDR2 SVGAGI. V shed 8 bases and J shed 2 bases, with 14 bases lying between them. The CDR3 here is CASERRSFTDTQYF. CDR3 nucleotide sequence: TGTGCCAGCGAGCGGCGGTCTTTCACAGATACGCAGTATTTT.

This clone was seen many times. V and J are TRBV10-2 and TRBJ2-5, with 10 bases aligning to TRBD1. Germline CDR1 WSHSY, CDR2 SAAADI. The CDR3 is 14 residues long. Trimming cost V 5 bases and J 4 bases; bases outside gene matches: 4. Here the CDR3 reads CASSWDRGLETQYF. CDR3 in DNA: TGCGCCAGCAGTTGGGACAGGGGCTTAGAGACCCAGTACTTC.

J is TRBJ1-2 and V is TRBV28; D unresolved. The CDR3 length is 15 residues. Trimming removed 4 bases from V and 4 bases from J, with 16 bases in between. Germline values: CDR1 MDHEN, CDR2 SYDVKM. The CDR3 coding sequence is TGTGCCAGCAGTTCCCCTATGCCCCGGACCTATGGCTACACCTTC. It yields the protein CASSSPMPRTYGYTF.

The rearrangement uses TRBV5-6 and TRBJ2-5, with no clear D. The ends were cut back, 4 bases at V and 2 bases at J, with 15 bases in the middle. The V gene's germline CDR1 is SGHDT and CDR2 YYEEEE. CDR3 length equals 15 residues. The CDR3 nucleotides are TGTGCCAGCAGCCCCCAAGGTCCTGGACAAGAGACCCAGTACTTC. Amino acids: CASSPQGPGQETQYF.

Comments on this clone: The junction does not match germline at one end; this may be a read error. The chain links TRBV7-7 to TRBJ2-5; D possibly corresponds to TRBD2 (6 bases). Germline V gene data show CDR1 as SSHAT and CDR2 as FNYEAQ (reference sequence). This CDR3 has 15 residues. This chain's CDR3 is CASSLALGSQETQYF. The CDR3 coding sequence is TGTGCTAGCAGCTTAGCGCTCGGGAGCCAAGAGACCCAGTACTTC. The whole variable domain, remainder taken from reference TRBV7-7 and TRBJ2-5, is GAGVSQSPRYKVTKRGQDVTLRCDPISSHATLYWYQQALGQGPEFLTYFNYEAQPDKSGLPSDRFSAERPEGSISTLTIQRTEQRDSAMYRCASSLALGSQETQYFGPGTRLLVL.

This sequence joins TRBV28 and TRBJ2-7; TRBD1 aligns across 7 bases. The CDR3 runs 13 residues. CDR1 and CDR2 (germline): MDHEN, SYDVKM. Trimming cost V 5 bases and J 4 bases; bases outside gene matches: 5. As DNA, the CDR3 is TGTGCCAGCAGTCAGGACAGGCCATACGAGCAGTACTTC. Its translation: CASSQDRPYEQYF.

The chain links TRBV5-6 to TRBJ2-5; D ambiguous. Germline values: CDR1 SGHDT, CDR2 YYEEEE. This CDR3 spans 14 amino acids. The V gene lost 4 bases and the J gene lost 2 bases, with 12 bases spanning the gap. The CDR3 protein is CASSPIDIQETQYF. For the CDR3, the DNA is TGTGCCAGCAGCCCTATAGACATACAAGAGACCCAGTACTTC.

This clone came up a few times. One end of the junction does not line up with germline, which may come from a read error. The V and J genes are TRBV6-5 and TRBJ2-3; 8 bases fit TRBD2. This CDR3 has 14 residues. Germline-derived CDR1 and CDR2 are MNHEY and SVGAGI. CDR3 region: CASSLREGTDTQYF. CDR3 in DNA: TGTGCCAGCAGTTTACGGGAGGGCACGGATACGCAGTATTTT.

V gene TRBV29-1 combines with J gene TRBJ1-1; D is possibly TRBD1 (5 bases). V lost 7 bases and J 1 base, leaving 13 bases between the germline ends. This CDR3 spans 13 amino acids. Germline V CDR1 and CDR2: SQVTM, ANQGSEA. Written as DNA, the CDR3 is TGCAGCGGGGGACTTACGGGGAACACTGAAGCTTTCTTT. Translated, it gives CSGGLTGNTEAFF. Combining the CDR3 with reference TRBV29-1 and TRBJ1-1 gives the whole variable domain SAVISQKPSRDICQRGTSLTIQCQVDSQVTMMFWYRQQPGQSLTLIATANQGSEATYESGFVIDKFPISRPNLTFSTLTVSNMSPEDSSIYLCSGGLTGNTEAFFGQGTRLTVV.

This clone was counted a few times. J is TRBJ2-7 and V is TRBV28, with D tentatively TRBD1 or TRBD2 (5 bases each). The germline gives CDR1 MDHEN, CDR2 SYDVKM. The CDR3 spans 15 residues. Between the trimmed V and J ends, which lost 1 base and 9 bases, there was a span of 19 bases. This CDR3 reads CASSLSGTDHHGQYF. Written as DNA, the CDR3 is TGTGCCAGCAGTTTATCGGGGACGGACCATCATGGGCAGTACTTC.

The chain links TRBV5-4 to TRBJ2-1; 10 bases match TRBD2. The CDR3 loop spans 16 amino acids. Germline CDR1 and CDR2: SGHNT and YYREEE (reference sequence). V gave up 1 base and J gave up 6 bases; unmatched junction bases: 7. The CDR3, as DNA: TGTGCCAGCAGCTTGACTTTGTCTAGCGGGGGCAATGAGCAGTTCTTC. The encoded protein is CASSLTLSSGGNEQFF.

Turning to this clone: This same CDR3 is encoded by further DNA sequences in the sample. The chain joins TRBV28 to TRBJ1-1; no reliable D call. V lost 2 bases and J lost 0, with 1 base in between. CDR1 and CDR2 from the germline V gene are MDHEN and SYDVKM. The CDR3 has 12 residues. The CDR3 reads CASSLLNTEAFF. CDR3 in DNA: TGTGCCAGCAGTTTACTGAACACTGAAGCTTTCTTT.

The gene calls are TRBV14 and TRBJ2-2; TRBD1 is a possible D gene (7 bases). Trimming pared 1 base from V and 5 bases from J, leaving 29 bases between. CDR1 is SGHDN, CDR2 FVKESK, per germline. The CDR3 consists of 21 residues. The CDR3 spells CASSQARGTARELGETGELFF. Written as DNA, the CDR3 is TGTGCCAGCAGCCAAGCTCGGGGGACAGCACGGGAATTAGGGGAAACCGGGGAGCTGTTTTTT.